This is a list of T cell receptor beta chains from one sample in a study of blood T cell repertoires in COVID-19. Assay: immunoSEQ multiplex PCR; the TCRdb copy retains only in-frame clones and omits some. The repertoire holds around 420,000 clones, roughly 87% seen once, with roughly 2% in the top ten. The sample taken for sequencing was PBMCs or T cells enriched from blood (not recorded which). The source is a woman in her 40s with acute COVID-19. Both conserved end residues are part of each CDR3. The size field is filled for only some rows; it gives once, few, many or a size class.

abundance | v_gene | CDR3aa
. | TRBV27 | CASGLGAGGNEQYF
. | TRBV19 | CASSIGVGEKLFF
. | TRBV11-3 | CASSLVEFGLSNTEAFF
. | TRBV19 | CASELTGADGELFF
. | TRBV20-1 | CSARLLTEAFF
. | TRBV2 | CASSPDTYSGNTIYF
. | TRBV4-1 | CASSQEEGPQHF
. | TRBV4-1 | CASSHYRDRGNEQYF
. | TRBV11-2 | CASSLWGRMNTEAFF
. | TRBV14 | CASSPRGRGAAANEKLFF
. | TRBV11-2 | CASSSGQFEAFF
. | TRBV18 | CASSPDRGLGTQYF
once | TRBV14 | CASSPHRGNTQYF
. | TRBV5-1 | CASREGDLATQYF
. | TRBV25-1 | CASSEYQGADEQYF
. | TRBV3-1/TRBV3-2 | CASSRRLAGGPDTQYF
. | TRBV5-1 | CASTTGSGTDTQYF
. | TRBV9 | CASSVSTGSFVEQFF
once | TRBV4-1 | CASSQNPAGGQREKLFF
. | TRBV5-6 | CASSPVGWGDYTQYF
. | TRBV4-2 | CASSLPSGRSSGNTIYF
. | TRBV18 | CASSLKGESNQPQHF
. | TRBV18 | CASSKTAGAHEQYF
. | TRBV5-4 | CASSIRQGARTEAFF
. | TRBV19 | CASSGQDSYNSPLHF
. | TRBV6-1 | CASSGSDRRVVEAFF
. | TRBV5-1 | CASSTPYNEQFF
. | TRBV9 | CASRPDRGYGNTIYF
. | TRBV15 | CATSRDYRGLNTEAFF
. | TRBV24-1 | CATSDFRGGYTF
. | TRBV6-5 | CASQKQGATEAFF
. | TRBV11-2 | CASSLERAVRNSPLHF
. | TRBV5-6 | CASSLDRLDTEAFF
. | TRBV4-1 | CASSLWTGGYGYTF
. | TRBV5-1 | CASSLQGSATNEKLFF
. | TRBV5-1 | CASSLGKQGSTEAFF
. | TRBV4-2 | CASSHSQENEQFF
once | TRBV5-1 | CASSPGDYEQYF
. | TRBV14 | CASSQVPGSADTQYF
. | TRBV19 | CASIDPGQYNEQFF
. | TRBV5-4 | CASSFPITGNTIYF
. | TRBV5-1 | CASSSTAGGTEAFF
. | TRBV5-1 | CASSLRGVESETQYF
. | TRBV7-9 | CASSLGSSRWEQYF
. | TRBV19 | CASSNVRTRSSPLHF
. | TRBV7-2 | CASSASWGYEQYF
. | TRBV6-5 | CASSNRQGRGYGYTF
. | TRBV6-6 | CASSPGTDSSYNSPLHF
. | TRBV27 | CASRRQGTETQYF
. | TRBV4-1 | CASSLRTGYTGELFF
. | TRBV4-2 | CASSAIVVGGSDTQYF
once | TRBV6-2/TRBV6-3 | CASSPRDTQYF